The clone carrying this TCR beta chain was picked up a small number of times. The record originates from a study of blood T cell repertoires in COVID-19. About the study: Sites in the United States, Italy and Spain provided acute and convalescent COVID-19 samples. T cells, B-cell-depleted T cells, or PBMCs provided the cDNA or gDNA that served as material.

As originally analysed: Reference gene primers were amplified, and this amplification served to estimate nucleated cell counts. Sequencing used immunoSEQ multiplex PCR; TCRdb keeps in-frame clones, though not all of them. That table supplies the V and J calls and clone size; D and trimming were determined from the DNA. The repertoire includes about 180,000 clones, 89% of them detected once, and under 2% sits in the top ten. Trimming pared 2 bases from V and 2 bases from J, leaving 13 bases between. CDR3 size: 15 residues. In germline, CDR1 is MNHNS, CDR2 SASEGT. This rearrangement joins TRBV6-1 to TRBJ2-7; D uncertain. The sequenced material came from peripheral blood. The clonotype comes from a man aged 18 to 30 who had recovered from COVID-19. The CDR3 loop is CASSEWSVLAYEQYF. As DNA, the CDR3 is TGTGCCAGCAGTGAATGGTCGGTCTTAGCCTACGAGCAGTACTTC.